The clone carrying this T cell receptor (beta chain) was seen a few times. This specimen belongs to a study of Ad26.COV2.S vaccination and SARS-CoV-2 variants. The treatment is: 19 received Ad26.COV2.S at low or high dose, single or two shots; roughly five received placebo; per-sample allocation not given. Sample collection was performed on day 63 after the first vaccine or placebo injection. TCRdb keeps only in-frame clones here, not all; method: immunoSEQ multiplex PCR. The table lists almost 400,000 clones, approximately 90% of them singletons. The CDR3 contains 11 residues. V lost 0 bases and J lost 6, with 2 bases in between. Germline V lookup: CDR1 MNHEY, CDR2 SVGAGI.

V and J are TRBV6-5 and TRBJ2-5; no clear D gene. The starting material was peripheral blood, obtained in a trial of Ad26.COV2.S vaccine versus placebo. This TCR was sampled from a person aged 18 to 59 who received the Ad26.COV2.S COVID-19 vaccine or a placebo. As DNA, the CDR3 is TGTGCCAGCAGTTACTCACAGACCCAGTACTTC. It translates to CASSYSQTQYF.